A selection of T cell receptor beta chains follows, all from one sample in a study of radiotherapy plus CTLA-4 blockade in lung cancer. Some clones are missing from TCRdb's copy, which holds only in-frame ones; the method was immunoSEQ multiplex PCR. Found here are more than 95,000 clones, 65% to 80% of them singletons; the top ten hold around 2.7%. Sample: peripheral blood, taken from a patient treated with radiotherapy plus ipilimumab. The receptor source for this set is a human donor with non-small cell lung cancer who had a partial response to radiotherapy plus ipilimumab. Some clones in this sample may be carry-over from other donors' samples. The CDR3 runs from the conserved cysteine through the conserved F or W. The D gene is left open where the match is weak. Size is omitted from some rows. Given values are once, few, many or a class for expanded clones.

j_call clone_size d_call v_call cdr3_nt cdr3_aa
TRBJ2-3 - TRBD2 TRBV19 TGTGCCAGTAGTATAGGGCTGGGAGGGGAAGATACGCAGTATTTT CASSIGLGGEDTQYF
TRBJ2-1 - - TRBV27 TGTGCCAGCAGTTTGGGGGGACCCTACAATGAGCAGTTCTTC CASSLGGPYNEQFF
TRBJ2-7 - - TRBV5-1 TGCGCCAGCAGCTTGTCCGTCAGGGCGGACGAGCAGTACTTC CASSLSVRADEQYF
TRBJ1-5 - - TRBV6-1 TGTGCCAGCAGTGAGGGCCGGCAGCCCAATCAGCCCCAGCATTTT CASSEGRQPNQPQHF
TRBJ2-3 few TRBD1 TRBV7-9 TGTGCCAGCAGCCAAACGCCGGGCAGGGGGCTGAATACGCAGTATTTT CASSQTPGRGLNTQYF
TRBJ1-1 once - TRBV5-8 TGTGCCAGCAGCTCGGAAGAACAGACGACTGAAGCTTTCTTT CASSSEEQTTEAFF
TRBJ2-5 - - TRBV11-3 TGTGCCAGCAGCTTAGGAGAAAAGACCCAGTACTTC CASSLGEKTQYF
TRBJ2-5 few TRBD2 TRBV7-8 TGTGCCAGCAGCTCCCGACTAGCGGAAGAGACCCAGTACTTC CASSSRLAEETQYF
TRBJ1-4 - - TRBV27 TGTGCCAGCAGTCTTCGGGGTCCTGGGACTAATGAAAAACTGTTTTTT CASSLRGPGTNEKLFF
TRBJ1-3 - - TRBV7-9 TGTGCCAGCAGCTTAGCGTTGCCCGACCGAGGGCGCTCTGGAAACACCATATATTTT CASSLALPDRGRSGNTIYF
TRBJ2-1 - - TRBV10-3 TGTGCCATCGGCAGGGAGGGGACAAATGAGCAGTTCTTC CAIGREGTNEQFF
TRBJ2-1 - TRBD2 TRBV7-2 TGTGCCAGCAGCTTAGTGGGCACGGGGGGGTTCGATGAGCAGTTCTTC CASSLVGTGGFDEQFF
TRBJ1-1 - - TRBV20-1 TGCAGTGCTGACAGGAACACTGAAGCTTTCTTT CSADRNTEAFF
TRBJ2-5 - - TRBV11-2 TGTGCCAGCAGCTTAGGAGAGGCCCAATCTTGGCAAGAGACCCAGTACTTC CASSLGEAQSWQETQYF
TRBJ1-1 - TRBD1 TRBV27 TGTGCCAGCCGGGACAGGGTGTGGACTGAAGCTTTCTTT CASRDRVWTEAFF
TRBJ2-3 - - TRBV30 TGTGCCTGGAGTTCTGGACTTAAAAGCACAGATACGCAGTATTTT CAWSSGLKSTDTQYF
TRBJ2-5 few TRBD2 TRBV5-6 TGTGCCAGCAGCTGGACTAGCGGAGAGACCCAGTACTTC CASSWTSGETQYF
TRBJ2-2 - TRBD1 TRBV18 TGTGCCAGCTCGTACTCGGGACAGCTCCTTTCGAACACCGGGGAGCTGTTTTTT CASSYSGQLLSNTGELFF
TRBJ2-7 - - TRBV6-5 TGTGCCAGCAGTTCCCCGGGGAGCTACGAGCAGTACTTC CASSSPGSYEQYF
TRBJ2-5 once - TRBV5-5 TGTGCCAGCAGCTTTCTCCCGGGACTTAAAGAGACCCAGTACTTC CASSFLPGLKETQYF
TRBJ2-5 - TRBD2 TRBV14 TGTGCCAGCAGCCCGACTAGCGGGGTCTTACAAGAGACCCAGTACTTC CASSPTSGVLQETQYF
TRBJ1-2 - - TRBV28 TGTGCCAGCAGTTTAGGGCTCCGGTTAACTAACTATGGCTACACCTTC CASSLGLRLTNYGYTF
TRBJ2-2 - TRBD1 TRBV15 TGTGCCACCAGCAGAGATTGGGCCGGACAGGGGTTTGCCGGGGAGCTGTTTTTT CATSRDWAGQGFAGELFF
TRBJ2-7 once - TRBV18 TGTGCCAGCTCACCTGACACAGGACGAAGATACGAGCAGTACTTC CASSPDTGRRYEQYF
TRBJ1-6 few - TRBV10-3 TGTGCCATCAGTGAGGGGACTTCCCGGGGTTCACCCCTCCACTTT CAISEGTSRGSPLHF
TRBJ1-1 - TRBD1 TRBV27 TGTGCCAGCAGTTTATCACCAGGGGGCACTGAAGCTTTCTTT CASSLSPGGTEAFF
TRBJ2-1 few - TRBV11-3 TGTGCCAGCAGTCAGGGGAGAGGGACGGCGTACAATGAGCAGTTCTTC CASSQGRGTAYNEQFF
TRBJ2-7 - - TRBV28 TGTGCCAGCAGTTTATTCATAGGAGCGGCAACGAGCGGCGAGCAGTACTTC CASSLFIGAATSGEQYF
TRBJ2-3 - - TRBV9 TGTGCCAGCAGCGTAGAGGGGGCAGATACGCAGTATTTT CASSVEGADTQYF
TRBJ2-7 - - TRBV7-2 TGTGCCAGCAGCCCATCCTACGAGCAGTACTTC CASSPSYEQYF
TRBJ2-5 - - TRBV7-2 TGTGCCAGCAGCTTGCTCCGGGGGGCCGGAGAGACCCAGTACTTC CASSLLRGAGETQYF
TRBJ2-5 - TRBD1 TRBV7-2 TGTGCCAGCAGCCGCTCATCCGGGACAGGGGTAGAGACCCAGTACTTC CASSRSSGTGVETQYF
TRBJ2-1 - TRBD2 TRBV28 TGTGCCAGCTCCCAGCGGGGTACCTCCTACAATGAGCAGTTCTTC CASSQRGTSYNEQFF
TRBJ1-4 - TRBD1 TRBV4-3 TGCGCCAGCAGCCAGTCAACAGGGGCAACTAATGAAAAACTGTTTTTT CASSQSTGATNEKLFF
TRBJ2-3 - TRBD2 TRBV29-1 TGCAGCGTGACTAGCGCAGATACGCAGTATTTT CSVTSADTQYF
TRBJ2-5 - - TRBV28 TGTGCCAGCAGTTTTTATGAGACCCAGTACTTC CASSFYETQYF
TRBJ2-1 - TRBD2 TRBV10-2 TGCGCCAGCAAACATAGTACGGGGGGTCCACTCGGGGGTGAGCAGTTCTTC CASKHSTGGPLGGEQFF
TRBJ2-4 - TRBD2 TRBV15 TGTGCCACCAGCAGAGATTTAGCGGGGGGCGCGGGAAACATTCAGTACTTC CATSRDLAGGAGNIQYF
TRBJ2-7 - TRBD2 TRBV9 TGTGCCAGCAGCGTAGGAAGCGGGAACTACGAGCAGTACTTC CASSVGSGNYEQYF
TRBJ2-7 - - TRBV5-5 TGTGCCAGCAGCTTGCCCCCCAACGAGCAGTACTTC CASSLPPNEQYF
TRBJ2-7 - - TRBV7-9 TGTGCCAGCAGCCGGCGGGACTACGAGCAGTACTTC CASSRRDYEQYF
TRBJ2-7 - - TRBV7-2 TGTGCCAGCAGCACCACGACTGGCTCCCCCCGGGAGCAGTACTTC CASSTTTGSPREQYF
TRBJ2-5 - TRBD1 TRBV28 TGTGCCATCAGCAGACAGGGAGAGACCCAGTACTTC CAISRQGETQYF
TRBJ2-7 - - TRBV7-9 TGTGCCAGCAGCTCCGATGGGCAGGGCTACGAGCAGTACTTC CASSSDGQGYEQYF
TRBJ2-7 - - TRBV10-3 TGTGCCATCAGTGAGTTGGGGGCCTCCTACGAGCAGTACTTC CAISELGASYEQYF
TRBJ1-2 once TRBD1 TRBV2 TGTGCCAGCAAAGAAGGACAGGGGCCCTATGGCTACACCTTC CASKEGQGPYGYTF
TRBJ2-3 few - TRBV7-3 TGTGCCAGCAGCTCGGCCGGGAGGGGGCCAGATACGCAGTATTTT CASSSAGRGPDTQYF
TRBJ2-7 - - TRBV7-6 TGTGCCAGCAGCTTAGAAGGGGGTAACTCCTACGAGCAGTACTTC CASSLEGGNSYEQYF
TRBJ2-3 - - TRBV14 TGTGCCAGCAGCCAACCGGGAGCGGGTACGCAGTATTTT CASSQPGAGTQYF
TRBJ2-2 - TRBD2 TRBV4-2 TGTGCCAGCAGCCCCCTCGGGGGGAAGACCAACACCGGGGAGCTGTTTTTT CASSPLGGKTNTGELFF